The 22 T cell receptor beta chains below come from one sample, sequenced in a study of shared clonotypes between healthy human individuals. Generated by immunoSEQ multiplex PCR, the TCRdb table keeps only in-frame clones and is missing some. Here the sample spans about 1.5 million clones, 95% to 99% being singletons. The material sequenced was naive CD4+ T cells sorted from blood. Subset meaning: CD45RA+ positively selected. The source is a man aged 25 to 40 in good health.

CDR3 protein: CASSEGDRVSYEQYF. DNA for the CDR3: TGTGCCAGCAGTGAAGGGGACAGGGTTTCCTACGAGCAGTACTTC. This chain links TRBV6-1 with TRBJ2-7, with 9 bases lining up with TRBD1. V was pared by 1 base and J by 1 base, with 2 bases of the junction left unmatched. The CDR3 is 15 residues long. Germline lookup yields CDR1 MNHNS and CDR2 SASEGT.

The genes are TRBV6-1 and TRBJ2-7; 11 bases agree with TRBD1. The germline V gene encodes CDR1 MNHNS and CDR2 SASEGT. The CDR3 has 14 residues. With V trimmed by 10 bases and J by 3 bases, 8 bases remained unmatched. This CDR3 reads CATSSGTGGYEQYF. CDR3 in DNA: TGTGCCACTAGCTCCGGGACAGGGGGCTACGAGCAGTACTTC.

The chain uses TRBV7-9 and TRBJ2-1, with D unresolved. In germline, CDR1 is SEHNR, CDR2 FQNEAQ (reference sequence). The V end lost 5 bases, the J end lost 4 bases, and 6 bases lay between the germline ends. The CDR3 contains 12 residues. The CDR3 sequence is CASSARYNEQFF. The CDR3 DNA sequence: TGTGCCAGCAGCGCAAGGTACAATGAGCAGTTCTTC. Variable domain in full (rest from reference TRBV7-9 and TRBJ2-1): DTGVSQNPRHKITKRGQNVTFRCDPISEHNRLYWYRQTLGQGPEFLTYFQNEAQLEKSRLLSDRFSAERPKGSFSTLEIQRTEQGDSAMYLCASSARYNEQFFGPGTRLTVL.

V usage is TRBV14 and J usage is TRBJ2-7; D may be TRBD2 (6 bases). This CDR3 has 12 amino acids. Germline-derived CDR1 and CDR2 are SGHDN and FVKESK. Trimming left V 6 bases short and J 7 bases short, with 13 bases between. The CDR3 region has the DNA TGTGCCAGCAGGGAGGGTATGAGGGAGCAGTACTTC. Its protein is CASREGMREQYF. The variable domain in full, with the rest retrieved from reference TRBV14 and TRBJ2-7, is EAGVTQFPSHSVIEKGQTVTLRCDPISGHDNLYWYRRVMGKEIKFLLHFVKESKQDESGMPNNRFLAERTGGTYSTLKVQPAELEDSGVYFCASREGMREQYFGPGTRLTVT.

This rearrangement joins TRBV9 to TRBJ2-7; 14 nucleotides agree with TRBD2. The length of the CDR3 is 17 residues. The V gene's germline CDR1 is SGDLS and CDR2 YYNGEE. Losses at the gene ends were 0 bases for V and 6 bases for J; bases not matched to a gene: 8. The CDR3 DNA reads as TGTGCCAGCAGCGTAGAGCCGGGACTAGCGGGAGAACGCGAGCAGTACTTC. Residues: CASSVEPGLAGEREQYF. The complete variable domain, with remaining parts taken from reference TRBV9 and TRBJ2-7, reads DSGVTQTPKHLITATGQRVTLRCSPRSGDLSVYWYQQSLDQGLQFLIQYYNGEERAKGNILERFSAQQFPDLHSELNLSSLELGDSALYFCASSVEPGLAGEREQYFGPGTRLTVT.

The genes are TRBV27 and TRBJ1-5, with TRBD1 as a possible D gene (5 bases). The CDR3 totals 14 residues. The V end lost 8 bases, the J end lost 4 bases, and 15 bases lay between the germline ends. The V gene's germline CDR1 is MNHEY and CDR2 SMNVEV (reference sequence). The CDR3 coding sequence is TGTGCCAGCGCGGCGGACGGGGGAAATCAGCCCCAGCATTTT. It yields the protein CASAADGGNQPQHF.

This clone was seen only once. This sequence joins TRBV19 and TRBJ1-2; a weak D match, TRBD1 (5 bases). V was trimmed by 8 bases and J by 1 base, leaving 17 bases between them. The germline CDR1 and CDR2 sequences are LNHDA and SQIVND (reference sequence). The CDR3 totals 15 residues. The CDR3 spells CASLRTGGLNYGYTF. The CDR3 DNA reads TGTGCCAGTCTCCGCACGGGGGGACTTAACTATGGCTACACCTTC.

This rearrangement joins TRBV19 to TRBJ1-2, with D maybe TRBD1 (5 bases). Germline V lookup: CDR1 LNHDA, CDR2 SQIVND (reference sequence). The CDR3 covers 17 residues. The V gene lost 1 base and the J gene lost 0 bases, with 15 bases spanning the gap. DNA of the CDR3: TGTGCCAGTAGTATAGGACAGCGGCTAACAGCTAACTATGGCTACACCTTC. Protein: CASSIGQRLTANYGYTF.

The CDR3: CASRTGTGVAYEQYF. The CDR3 coding sequence is TGCGCCAGCAGGACCGGGACAGGGGTAGCATACGAGCAGTACTTC. This chain connects TRBV5-1 to TRBJ2-7; 10 bases are a match to TRBD1. The CDR3 consists of 15 residues. Germline assignment: CDR1 SGHRS and CDR2 YFSETQ. V shed 5 bases and J 4 bases; nucleotides not matched to a gene: 9.

Worth noting for this clone: At the DNA level, this CDR3 is encoded by other sequences in the same sample as well. CDR3 DNA sequence: TGCGCCAGCAGCTCGGGAGGACAAGAGACCCAGTACTTC. Its protein product is CASSSGGQETQYF. The V gene is TRBV5-1, the J gene TRBJ2-5; 7 bases map to TRBD2. V trimming: 3 bases; J trimming: 2 bases; junction bases outside the gene matches: 1. This CDR3 has 13 amino acids. Germline V lookup: CDR1 SGHRS, CDR2 YFSETQ.

The chain is built from TRBV27 and TRBJ2-2, with TRBD1 matching 8 bases. V shed 3 bases and J 5 bases; nucleotides not matched to a gene: 14. Germline-derived CDR1 and CDR2 are MNHEY and SMNVEV (reference sequence). The CDR3 loop spans 18 amino acids. CDR3 DNA: TGTGCCAGCAGTTTCTATCCATCTACAGGGGGTCAGACCGGGGAGCTGTTTTTT. This translates into CASSFYPSTGGQTGELFF.

CDR3 sequence reads: CASSPPTGGNTGELFF. The CDR3 nucleotides read TGTGCCAGCTCACCACCTACAGGGGGGAACACCGGGGAGCTGTTTTTT. The chain has TRBV18 and TRBJ2-2; TRBD1 agrees at 8 bases. The ends lost 0 bases at V and 1 base at J; junction bases unmatched: 1. The CDR3 is 16 amino acids. The germline gives CDR1 KGHSH, CDR2 LQKENI.

In its sample, this clone was seen a few times. This chain joins TRBV5-1 and TRBJ1-1, with a possible D match to TRBD1 (6 bases). The CDR3 has 15 amino acids. Germline V lookup: CDR1 SGHRS, CDR2 YFSETQ. Trimming removed 7 bases at V and 2 bases at J, with 18 bases between. CDR3 loop: CASRDQGGGNTEAFF. CDR3 coding DNA: TGCGCCAGCCGCGACCAGGGAGGGGGAAACACTGAAGCTTTCTTT.

For this clone: A read error may account for a junction end that differs from germline. This rearrangement joins TRBV7-7 to TRBJ2-5, with 7 nucleotides matching TRBD2. This CDR3 region has 14 residues. The germline CDR1 and CDR2 sequences are SSHAT and FNYEAQ (reference sequence). This chain's CDR3 is CASSISGLGETQYF. The CDR3, as DNA: TGTGCTAGCAGCATATCCGGACTAGGAGAGACCCAGTACTTC.

The chain employs TRBV10-3 and TRBJ2-1, with D perhaps being TRBD1 or TRBD2 (5 bases each). V lost 6 bases, J lost 4 bases, and 16 bases lay in between. The CDR3 totals 15 residues. Per the germline V gene, CDR1 is ENHRY and CDR2 is SYGVKD. CDR3: CAISSGTREYNEQFF. In nucleotides, the CDR3 is TGTGCCATCAGCTCCGGGACGAGAGAATACAATGAGCAGTTCTTC.

The rearrangement links TRBV5-1 to TRBJ2-5; D perhaps matches TRBD2 (6 bases). The V and J ends lost 5 bases and 2 bases respectively, with 10 bases between them. Germline V gives CDR1 SGHRS, CDR2 YFSETQ. The CDR3 runs 13 residues. CDR3 amino acids: CASRLGGQETQYF. The CDR3 DNA reads as TGCGCCAGCAGACTCGGGGGACAAGAGACCCAGTACTTC.

CDR3 sequence reads: CASSDAPLVGNEQFF. Written as DNA, the CDR3 is TGTGCCAGCTCCGACGCACCACTAGTGGGCAATGAGCAGTTCTTC. This rearrangement joins TRBV18 to TRBJ2-1; maybe TRBD2 (5 bases). CDR3 length: 15 residues. Germline V gives CDR1 KGHSH, CDR2 LQKENI. Between the trimmed V and J ends, which lost 6 bases and 6 bases, there was a span of 18 bases.

The gene calls are TRBV28 and TRBJ2-2; TRBD1 aligns across 8 bases. This CDR3 spans 12 amino acids. In germline, CDR1 is MDHEN, CDR2 SYDVKM. V lost 9 bases to trimming and J lost 7 bases; unmatched junction nucleotides: 4. CDR3 sequence (DNA): TGTGCCAGTAACAGGGGGGTCGGGGAGCTGTTTTTT. This codes for CASNRGVGELFF.

This clone was observed once. V and J are TRBV6-5 and TRBJ2-7; 7 bases agree with TRBD1. This CDR3 is 12 amino acids long. The ends lost 5 bases at V and 5 bases at J; junction bases unmatched: 3. Per the germline V gene, CDR1 is MNHEY and CDR2 is SVGAGI. CDR3 coding DNA: TGTGCCAGCAGTGACAGGGTACACGAGCAGTACTTC. Translating gives CASSDRVHEQYF.

V usage is TRBV4-3 and J usage is TRBJ2-7; TRBD2 matches at 13 bases. Trimming cost V 4 bases and J 4 bases; bases outside gene matches: 4. This CDR3 is built from 15 residues. CDR1 is LGHNA, CDR2 YSLEER, per germline. CDR3 sequence: CASSRTSGRIYEQYF. The CDR3 DNA reads as TGCGCCAGCAGCCGGACTAGCGGGAGAATTTACGAGCAGTACTTC.

This chain joins TRBV27 and TRBJ2-1, with no clear D. V lost 7 bases to trimming and J lost 9 bases, with 19 bases between them. CDR1 and CDR2 (germline): MNHEY, SMNVEV (reference sequence). There are 14 residues in the CDR3. CDR3 in DNA: TGTGCCAGCAAGCACCGCTCAACCTCAGTTGAGCAGTTCTTC. Translation: CASKHRSTSVEQFF.

This chain uses TRBV25-1 with TRBJ1-1, with no clear D. The CDR3 runs 11 residues. Per the germline V gene, CDR1 is MGHDK and CDR2 is SYGVNS. Trimming removed 4 bases at V and 3 bases at J, with 3 bases between. The CDR3, as DNA: TGTGCCAGCAGTGCTTACACTGAAGCTTTCTTT. Translation gives CASSAYTEAFF.